This entry features one T cell receptor (beta chain) sequence. Trimming took off 0 bases at V and 0 bases at J, with 15 bases between the two ends. Germline V lookup: CDR1 LGHDT, CDR2 YNNKEL (reference sequence). CDR3 length: 18 amino acids. Original processing methods: Estimated nucleated cell counts came from reference gene primer amplification. The method was immunoSEQ multiplex PCR; TCRdb's version includes in-frame clones alone and lacks a portion of them. The V and J calls and clone size were taken over from that table, and D and trimming were inferred from the DNA. The data contain about 290,000 clones, around four fifths of them seen just once; the ten biggest clones take up around 4.1%. The sample is drawn from a study of blood T cell repertoires in COVID-19. Across the study: COVID-19 samples, acute and convalescent, were from the United States, Italy and Spain. T cells, B-cell-depleted T cells, or PBMCs supplied cDNA or gDNA.

The sequence was obtained from a woman aged 45-59 years with active or convalescent COVID-19. This chain connects TRBV3-1 (or the pseudogene TRBV3-2) to TRBJ2-1; D is possibly TRBD2 (6 bases). Sequencing was done on a sample of peripheral blood. CDR3 nucleotides: TGTGCCAGCAGCCAAGATGCACTAGCACTAATCTCCTACAATGAGCAGTTCTTC. Translation gives CASSQDALALISYNEQFF.